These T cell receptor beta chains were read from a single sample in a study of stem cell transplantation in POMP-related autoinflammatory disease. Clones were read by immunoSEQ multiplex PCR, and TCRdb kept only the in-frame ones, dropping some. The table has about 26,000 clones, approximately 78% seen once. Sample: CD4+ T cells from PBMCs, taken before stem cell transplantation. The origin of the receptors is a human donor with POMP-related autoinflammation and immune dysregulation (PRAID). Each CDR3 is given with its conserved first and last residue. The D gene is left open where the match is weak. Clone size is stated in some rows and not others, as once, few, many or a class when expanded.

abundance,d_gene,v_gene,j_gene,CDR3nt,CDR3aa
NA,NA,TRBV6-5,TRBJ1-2,TGTGCCAGCAGCCTAGACAGGCGGGGTGGCTACACCTTC,CASSLDRRGGYTF
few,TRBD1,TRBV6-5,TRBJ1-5,TGTGCCAGCAGTTATGGACAGGGGGCGTGGAAGCATTTT,CASSYGQGAWKHF
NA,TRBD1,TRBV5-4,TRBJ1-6,TGTGCCAGCAGACAAACAGGGGGAGGTAATTCACCCCTCCACTTT,CASRQTGGGNSPLHF
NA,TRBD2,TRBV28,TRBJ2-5,TGTGCCAGCAGCGGTGGGGGGGAAGAGACCCAGTACTTC,CASSGGGEETQYF
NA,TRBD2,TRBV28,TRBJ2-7,TGTGCCAGCAGTTTATTGGGACTAGAGTCCTACGAGCAGTACTTC,CASSLLGLESYEQYF
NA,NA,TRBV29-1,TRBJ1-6,TGCAGCGTCATGGACGTCGTCTCCTATAATTCACCCCTCCACTTT,CSVMDVVSYNSPLHF
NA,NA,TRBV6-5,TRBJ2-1,TGTGCCAGCAGTTACCCTCGGGGGAACGGTTACAATGAGCAGTTCTTC,CASSYPRGNGYNEQFF
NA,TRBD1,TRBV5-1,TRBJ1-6,TGCGCCAGCAGCTTGTCCTACAGGGGTAGAAATTCACCCCTCCACTTT,CASSLSYRGRNSPLHF
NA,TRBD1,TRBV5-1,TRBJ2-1,TGCGCCAGCAGCTGGATTCCCGGGACAGGGGTCGAGCAGTTCTTC,CASSWIPGTGVEQFF
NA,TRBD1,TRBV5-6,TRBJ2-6,TGTGCCAGCAGCTTCCGGGACAGGCACTCTGGGGCCAACGTCCTGACTTTC,CASSFRDRHSGANVLTF
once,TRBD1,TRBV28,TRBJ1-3,TGTGCCAGCAGTTTACGGGACAGAAGAAACACCATATATTTT,CASSLRDRRNTIYF
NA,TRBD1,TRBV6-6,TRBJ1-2,TGTGCCAGCAGCTTCGGGACAGGGAATTCCTATGGCTACACCTTC,CASSFGTGNSYGYTF
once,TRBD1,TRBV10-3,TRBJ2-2,TGTGCCATCAGAAGGGACAGGGGTCATACCGGGGAGCTGTTTTTT,CAIRRDRGHTGELFF
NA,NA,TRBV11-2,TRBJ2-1,TGTGCCAGCAGCTCAACGGCCAGACTCAATGAGCAGTTCTTC,CASSSTARLNEQFF
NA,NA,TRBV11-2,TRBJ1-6,TGTGCCAGCAGCTTCGGGGGGACATTTTATAATTCACCCCTCCACTTT,CASSFGGTFYNSPLHF
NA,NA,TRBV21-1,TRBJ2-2,TGTGCCAGCAGCCCTTCTGAGGGTACCGGGGAGCTGTTTTTT,CASSPSEGTGELFF
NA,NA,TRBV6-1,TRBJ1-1,TGTGCCAGCAGTGAGGAGAGGGGGACTGAAGCTTTCTTT,CASSEERGTEAFF
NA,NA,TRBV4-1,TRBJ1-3,TGCGCCAGCAGCCAAGTTGGGAGGGCTGGTGGAAACACCATATATTTT,CASSQVGRAGGNTIYF
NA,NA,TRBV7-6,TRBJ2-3,TGTGCCAGCAGTCATACGACACGGGAGCCCACAGATACGCAGTATTTT,CASSHTTREPTDTQYF
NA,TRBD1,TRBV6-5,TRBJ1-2,TGTGCCAGCAGGTCCGGGACAGGGGGCGGGTATGGCTACACCTTC,CASRSGTGGGYGYTF
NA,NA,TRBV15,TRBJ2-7,TGTGCCACCAGCAGAGAATTTAGGGGATACTATGAGCAGTACTTC,CATSREFRGYYEQYF
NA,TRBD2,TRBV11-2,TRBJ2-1,TGTGCCAGCAGCTTAGATCAGGCGGGGGGACCCTACAATGAGCAGTTCTTC,CASSLDQAGGPYNEQFF
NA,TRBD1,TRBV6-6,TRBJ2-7,TGTGCCAGCACCGTGGTAGGGACAGGGGGAGATAAGCAGTACTTC,CASTVVGTGGDKQYF
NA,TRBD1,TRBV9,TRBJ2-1,TGTGCCAGCAGCGTAGAGGCAGGGGGCAATGAGCAGTTCTTC,CASSVEAGGNEQFF
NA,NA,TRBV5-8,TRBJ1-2,TGTGCCAGCAGCTTGCTTGGCGGGGGTGGCTACACCTTC,CASSLLGGGGYTF
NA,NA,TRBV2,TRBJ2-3,TGTGCCAGCAGAGTACAGGGCGTATTCACAGATACGCAGTATTTT,CASRVQGVFTDTQYF
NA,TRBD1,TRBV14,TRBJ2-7,TGTGCCAGCAGCCAAGGCCCTGGACAGGGGATTTCCTACGAGCAGTACTTC,CASSQGPGQGISYEQYF
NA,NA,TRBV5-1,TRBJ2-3,TGCGCCAGCAGCTTGGGGCGGTTTGGTCCGCAGTATTTT,CASSLGRFGPQYF
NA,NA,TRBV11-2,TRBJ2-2,TGTGCCAGCAGCTTAGAAAGGGTCTTCACCGGGGAGCTGTTTTTT,CASSLERVFTGELFF
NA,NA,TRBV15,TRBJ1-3,TGTGCCACCAGCAGAGATAAGGGAGTTGGAAACACCATATATTTT,CATSRDKGVGNTIYF
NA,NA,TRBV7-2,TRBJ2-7,TGTGCCAGCAGTATCAGGGGAGGTTACCCCTACGAGCAGTACTTC,CASSIRGGYPYEQYF
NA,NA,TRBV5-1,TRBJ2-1,TGCGCCAGCAGCTTGGATAGGGGACGGGAGCAGTTCTTC,CASSLDRGREQFF
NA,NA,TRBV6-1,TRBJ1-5,TGTGCCAGCAGTGGTCGACAGGCCTTCAATCAGCCCCAGCATTTT,CASSGRQAFNQPQHF
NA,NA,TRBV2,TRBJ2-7,TGTGCCAGCAGTGAATCCTCTACCTCCTACGAGCAGTACTTC,CASSESSTSYEQYF
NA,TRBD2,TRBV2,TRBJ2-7,TGTGCCAGCAGGCCGGGGCGGGGCCTAGCGGGGGGGCCGGTCGCTTGGTACGAGCAGTACTTC,CASRPGRGLAGGPVAWYEQYF
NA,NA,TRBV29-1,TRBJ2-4,TGCAGCGCCGGAGGGATCTGGGAGAACATTCAGTACTTC,CSAGGIWENIQYF
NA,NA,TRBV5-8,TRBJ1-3,TGTGCCAGCAGCTGGGGGGTTGGAAACACCATATATTTT,CASSWGVGNTIYF
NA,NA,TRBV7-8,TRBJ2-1,TGTGCCAGCAGCTTAGTGGGGGACTCCTGGAATGAGCAGTTCTTC,CASSLVGDSWNEQFF
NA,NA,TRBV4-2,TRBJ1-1,TGTGCCAGCAAGGTCCCGGGGGGTAGTGAAGCTTTCTTT,CASKVPGGSEAFF
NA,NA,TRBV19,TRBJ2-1,TGTGCCAGTAGTATAGAATTGACTCGATACAATGAGCAGTTCTTC,CASSIELTRYNEQFF
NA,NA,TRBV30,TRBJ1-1,TGTGCCTGGAAGGGACTGAGCACTGAAGCTTTCTTT,CAWKGLSTEAFF
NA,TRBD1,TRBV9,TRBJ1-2,TGTGCCAGCAGCTCTAAGGACAGGGACTATGGCTACACCTTC,CASSSKDRDYGYTF
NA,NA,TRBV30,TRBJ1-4,TGTGCCTGGAGGGCCCGTGGGTTCGAAAAACTGTTTTTT,CAWRARGFEKLFF